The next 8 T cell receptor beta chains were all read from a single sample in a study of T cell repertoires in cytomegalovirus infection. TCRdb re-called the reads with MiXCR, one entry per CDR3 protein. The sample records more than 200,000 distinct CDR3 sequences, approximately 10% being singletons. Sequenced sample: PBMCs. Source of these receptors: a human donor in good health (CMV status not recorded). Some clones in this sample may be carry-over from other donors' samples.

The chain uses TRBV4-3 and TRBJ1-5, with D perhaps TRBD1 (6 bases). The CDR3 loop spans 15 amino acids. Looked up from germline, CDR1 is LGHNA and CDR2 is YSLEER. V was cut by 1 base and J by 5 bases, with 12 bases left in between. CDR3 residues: CASSQAWTADQPQHF. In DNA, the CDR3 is TGCGCCAGCAGCCAAGCGTGGACAGCCGATCAGCCCCAGCATTTT.

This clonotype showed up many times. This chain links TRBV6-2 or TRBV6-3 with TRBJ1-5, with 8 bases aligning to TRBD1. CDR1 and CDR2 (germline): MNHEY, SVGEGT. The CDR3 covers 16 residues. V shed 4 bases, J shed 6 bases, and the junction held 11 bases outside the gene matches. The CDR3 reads CASSSDRTGRFQPQHF. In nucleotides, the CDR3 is TGTGCCAGCAGTTCGGACCGGACAGGGAGATTTCAGCCCCAGCATTTT.

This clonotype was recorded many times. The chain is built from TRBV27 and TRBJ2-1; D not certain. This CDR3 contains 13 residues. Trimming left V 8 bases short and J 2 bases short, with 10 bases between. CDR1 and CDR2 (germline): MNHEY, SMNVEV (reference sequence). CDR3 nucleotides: TGTGCCAGCGGTGATCCACCCTACAATGAGCAGTTCTTC. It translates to CASGDPPYNEQFF.

CDR3 sequence: CASIRGETQYF. The CDR3 DNA is TGTGCCAGCATCAGAGGGGAGACCCAGTACTTC. The chain joins TRBV2 to TRBJ2-5; perhaps TRBD2 as D (5 bases). The CDR3 loop spans 11 amino acids. V was cut by 7 bases and J by 5 bases, with 8 bases left in between. Germline CDR1 and CDR2: SNHLY and FYNNEI.

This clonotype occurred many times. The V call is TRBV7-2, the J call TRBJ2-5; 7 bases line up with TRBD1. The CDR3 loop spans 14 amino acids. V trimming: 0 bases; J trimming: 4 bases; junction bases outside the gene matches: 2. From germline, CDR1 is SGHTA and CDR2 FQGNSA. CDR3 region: CASSLATGPETQYF. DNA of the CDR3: TGTGCCAGCAGCTTAGCGACAGGGCCAGAGACCCAGTACTTC.

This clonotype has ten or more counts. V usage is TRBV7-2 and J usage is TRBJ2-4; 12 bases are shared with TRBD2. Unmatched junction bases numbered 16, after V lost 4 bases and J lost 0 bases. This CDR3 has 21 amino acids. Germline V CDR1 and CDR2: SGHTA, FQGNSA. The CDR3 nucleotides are TGTGCCAGCAGCTCGCCCCGTACTAGCGGGGGGCCCGGGATAGCCAAAAACATTCAGTACTTC. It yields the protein CASSSPRTSGGPGIAKNIQYF.

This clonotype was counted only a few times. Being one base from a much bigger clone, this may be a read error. As DNA, the CDR3 is TGTGCCAGCAGCCGGGGACAGGGGGCTTATGGCTACACCTTC. This translates into CASSRGQGAYGYTF. The rearrangement joins TRBV28 to TRBJ1-2; TRBD1 aligns across 12 bases. V trimming: 6 bases; J trimming: 5 bases; junction bases outside the gene matches: 4. Germline V gene lookup returns CDR1 MDHEN and CDR2 SYDVKM. CDR3 length: 14 residues.

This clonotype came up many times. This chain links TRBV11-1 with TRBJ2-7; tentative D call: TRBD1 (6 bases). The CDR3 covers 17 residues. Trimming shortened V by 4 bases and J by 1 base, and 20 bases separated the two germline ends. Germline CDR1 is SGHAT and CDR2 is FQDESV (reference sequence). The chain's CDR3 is CASSSPRNREWSYEQYF. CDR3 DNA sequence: TGTGCCAGCAGCTCCCCCCGGAACAGGGAGTGGTCCTACGAGCAGTACTTC.